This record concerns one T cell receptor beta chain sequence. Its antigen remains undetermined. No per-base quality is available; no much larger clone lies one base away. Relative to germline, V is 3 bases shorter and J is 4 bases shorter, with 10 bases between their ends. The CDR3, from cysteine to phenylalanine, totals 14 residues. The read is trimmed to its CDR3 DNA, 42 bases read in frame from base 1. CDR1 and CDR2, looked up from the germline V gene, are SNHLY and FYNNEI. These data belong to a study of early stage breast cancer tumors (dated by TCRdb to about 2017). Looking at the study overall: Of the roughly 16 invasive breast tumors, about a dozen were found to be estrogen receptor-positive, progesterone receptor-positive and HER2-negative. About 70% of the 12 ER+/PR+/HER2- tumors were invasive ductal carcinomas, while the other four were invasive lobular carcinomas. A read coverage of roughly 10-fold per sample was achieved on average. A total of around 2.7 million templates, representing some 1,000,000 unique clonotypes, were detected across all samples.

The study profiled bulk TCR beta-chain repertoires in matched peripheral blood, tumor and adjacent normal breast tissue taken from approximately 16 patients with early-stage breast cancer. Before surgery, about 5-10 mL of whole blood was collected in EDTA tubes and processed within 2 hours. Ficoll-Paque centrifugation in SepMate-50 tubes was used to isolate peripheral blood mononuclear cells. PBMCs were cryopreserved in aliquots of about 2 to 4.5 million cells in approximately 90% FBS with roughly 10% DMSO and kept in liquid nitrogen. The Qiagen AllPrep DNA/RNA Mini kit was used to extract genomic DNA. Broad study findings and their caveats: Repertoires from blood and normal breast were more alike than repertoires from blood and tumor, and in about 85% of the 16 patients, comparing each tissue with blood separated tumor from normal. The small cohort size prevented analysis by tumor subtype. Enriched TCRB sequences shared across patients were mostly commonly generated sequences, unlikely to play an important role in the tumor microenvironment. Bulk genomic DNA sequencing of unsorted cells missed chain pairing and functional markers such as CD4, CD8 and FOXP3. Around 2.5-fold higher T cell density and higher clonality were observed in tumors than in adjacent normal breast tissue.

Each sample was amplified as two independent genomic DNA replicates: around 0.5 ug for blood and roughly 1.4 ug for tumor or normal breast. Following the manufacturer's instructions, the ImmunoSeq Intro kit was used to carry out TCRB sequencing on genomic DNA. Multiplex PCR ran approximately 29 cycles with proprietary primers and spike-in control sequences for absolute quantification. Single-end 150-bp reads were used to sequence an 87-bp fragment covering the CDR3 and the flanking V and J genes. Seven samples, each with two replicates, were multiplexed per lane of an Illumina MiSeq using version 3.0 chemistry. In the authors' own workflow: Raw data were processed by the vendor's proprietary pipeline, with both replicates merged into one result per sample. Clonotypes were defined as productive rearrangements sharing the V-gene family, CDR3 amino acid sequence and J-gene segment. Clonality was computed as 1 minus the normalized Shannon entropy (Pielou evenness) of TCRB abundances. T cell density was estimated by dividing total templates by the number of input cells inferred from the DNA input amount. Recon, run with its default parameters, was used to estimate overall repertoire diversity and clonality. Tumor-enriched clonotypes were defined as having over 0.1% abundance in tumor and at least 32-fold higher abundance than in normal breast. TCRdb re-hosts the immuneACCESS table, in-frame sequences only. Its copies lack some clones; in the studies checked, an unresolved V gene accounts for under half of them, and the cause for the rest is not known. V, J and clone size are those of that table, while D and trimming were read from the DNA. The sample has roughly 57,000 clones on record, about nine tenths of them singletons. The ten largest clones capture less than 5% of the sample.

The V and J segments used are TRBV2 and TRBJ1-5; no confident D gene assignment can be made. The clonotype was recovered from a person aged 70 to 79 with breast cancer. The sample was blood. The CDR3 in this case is CASSDSDFNQPQHF. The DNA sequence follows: TGTGCCAGCAGTGACAGCGATTTTAATCAGCCCCAGCATTTT. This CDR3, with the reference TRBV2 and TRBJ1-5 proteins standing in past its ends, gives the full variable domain EPEVTQTPSHQVTQMGQEVILRCVPISNHLYFYWYRQILGQKVEFLVSFYNNEISEKSEIFDDQFSVERPDGSNFTLKIRSTKLEDSAMYFCASSDSDFNQPQHFGDGTRLSIL.